The present TCR beta chain was sequenced within a study of cytomegalovirus exposure and HLA in healthy donors. Study in general: From HLA-typed donors, an early data release held about 85 million unique TCRs.

The CDR3 totals 15 residues. CDR1 and CDR2 (germline): SQVTM, ANQGSEA. J lost 1 base, V lost 6 bases, and 9 bases had no gene match. PCR amplification relied on 60 Vbeta primers (plus 13 Jbeta primers). TCRdb's table, derived via immunoSEQ multiplex PCR, lists solely in-frame clones and lacks some. Here the sample spans roughly 120,000 clones, 76% being singletons. Study findings and constraints: Based on reports, TCR beta sequences accurately predicted HLA-A and HLA-B alleles for most subjects. What a later analysis reportedly showed was that an Asian-associated ancestry cluster had fewer N-insertions than the approximately 670-donor mean.

A remark on this clone: Its antigen is not identified.

The rearrangement uses TRBV29-1 and TRBJ2-5; 9 positions match TRBD1. The clonotype originates from a man aged 50-60 years in good health and CMV-seronegative. Sequenced material: PBMCs. As DNA, the CDR3 is TGCAGCGTACAACGACAGGGGGGAAGCCAAGAGACCCAGTACTTC. This translates into CSVQRQGGSQETQYF.